This passage covers 15 T cell receptor beta chains from one sample sequenced in a study of lymphopenia after photon versus proton radiotherapy. TCRdb's copy holds only in-frame clones and misses some; the assay was immunoSEQ multiplex PCR. The data contain 55,000 to 70,000 clones, 75% to 90% of them singletons. Sample: peripheral blood, taken from a patient treated with proton-based radiotherapy. The receptors originated from a man older than 75 with esophageal cancer.

CDR3 sequence reads: CASSPRPSSTTEAFF. The DNA of the CDR3 is TGTGCCAGCAGCCCAAGACCGTCCAGCACCACTGAAGCTTTCTTT. The chain uses TRBV11-1 and TRBJ1-1; D not certain. Germline CDR1 is SGHAT and CDR2 is FQDESV (reference sequence). The V gene lost 5 bases and the J gene lost 4 bases, with 17 bases spanning the gap. The CDR3 is 15 residues long.

CDR3 DNA: TGTGCCTGGTCGGGGCGAGATACGCAGTATTTT. The encoded protein is CAWSGRDTQYF. The J gene is TRBJ2-3, the V gene TRBV30, with D perhaps TRBD1 or TRBD2 (5 bases each). Between the trimmed V and J ends, which lost 5 bases and 5 bases, there was a span of 8 bases. Germline CDR1 and CDR2: GTSNPN and SVGIG (reference sequence). The CDR3 runs to 11 residues.

The chain carries TRBV7-8 and TRBJ2-5; the match to TRBD1 covers 7 bases. Per the germline V gene, CDR1 is SGHVS and CDR2 is FQNEAQ. This CDR3 spans 14 amino acids. V was clipped by 3 bases and J by 2 bases; unmatched bases: 3. The CDR3 here is CASSFYRGQETQYF. The CDR3 nucleotides are TGTGCCAGCAGCTTTTACAGGGGACAAGAGACCCAGTACTTC.

V gene TRBV7-9 combines with J gene TRBJ2-2, with D possibly matching TRBD2 (6 bases). This CDR3 has 14 amino acids. The V end lost 5 bases, the J end lost 9 bases, and 16 bases lay between the germline ends. The V gene's germline CDR1 is SEHNR and CDR2 FQNEAQ (reference sequence). The CDR3 here is CASSPDGGGRELFF. Here the CDR3 DNA reads TGTGCCAGCAGCCCCGACGGGGGAGGCCGGGAGCTGTTTTTT.

The V call is TRBV15, the J call TRBJ2-2; tentative D call: TRBD2 (7 bases). CDR1 is LNHNV, CDR2 YYDKDF, per germline (reference sequence). The CDR3 covers 17 residues. Trimming left V 3 bases short and J 7 bases short, with 21 bases between. CDR3 residues: CATSRLLGRGTFGELFF. CDR3 coding DNA: TGTGCCACCAGCAGGTTATTAGGGAGGGGGACGTTCGGGGAGCTGTTTTTT.

J is TRBJ1-3 and V is TRBV6-5; no clear D gene. Trimming took 2 bases from V and 4 from J, leaving 6 bases between them. The germline V gene has CDR1 MNHEY and CDR2 SVGAGI. The CDR3 totals 13 residues. The CDR3 spells CASSYELGNTIYF. The CDR3 DNA sequence: TGTGCCAGCAGTTACGAGTTGGGAAACACCATATATTTT.

The genes are TRBV7-6 and TRBJ1-5; D is possibly TRBD1 (6 bases). V was shortened by 1 base and J by 4 bases, with 11 bases between the two germline ends. This CDR3 has 15 amino acids. CDR1 and CDR2 from the germline V gene are SGHVS and FNYEAQ. This CDR3 is CASSLGGQGNQPQHF. DNA for the CDR3: TGTGCCAGCAGCTTAGGTGGTCAGGGGAATCAGCCCCAGCATTTT.

The chain couples TRBV7-2 to TRBJ1-5; D is possibly TRBD1 (5 bases). The CDR3 consists of 16 residues. CDR1 and CDR2 (germline): SGHTA, FQGNSA. Trimming shortened V by 5 bases and J by 4 bases, and 18 bases separated the two germline ends. The CDR3 loop reads CASSPGPGAGNQPQHF. The DNA for the CDR3 is TGTGCCAGCAGCCCAGGCCCCGGAGCAGGGAATCAGCCCCAGCATTTT.

The genes are TRBV5-1 and TRBJ1-2, with no clear D. The V and J ends lost 0 bases and 0 bases respectively, with 21 bases between them. This CDR3 has 19 residues. The germline CDR1 and CDR2 sequences are SGHRS and YFSETQ. This CDR3 reads CASSLVWGLIPPPNYGYTF. CDR3 bases: TGCGCCAGCAGCTTGGTATGGGGTTTAATCCCTCCCCCTAACTATGGCTACACCTTC.

This clone came up many times. This sequence joins TRBV28 and TRBJ2-7, with 8 bases that match TRBD2. The CDR3 covers 14 residues. The V segment lost 8 bases and the J segment 6 bases; nucleotides outside the gene matches: 12. Germline CDR1 is MDHEN and CDR2 is SYDVKM. In DNA, the CDR3 is TGTGCCAGCGACCGGGGGGGGCCCCATGGCGAGCAGTACTTC. Residues: CASDRGGPHGEQYF.

The rearrangement uses TRBV27 and TRBJ2-5; D call uncertain. This CDR3 comprises 13 residues. Germline CDR1 is MNHEY and CDR2 is SMNVEV (reference sequence). Trimming pared 5 bases from V and 4 bases from J, leaving 11 bases between. The CDR3 bases are TGTGCCAGCAGTAAACAGCGCCGAGAGACCCAGTACTTC. Translation: CASSKQRRETQYF.

V gene TRBV18 combines with J gene TRBJ1-2; D is undetermined. The CDR3 spans 14 residues. Deletions cut 6 bases from V and 3 bases from J, with 14 bases between. Germline CDR1 and CDR2: KGHSH and LQKENI. CDR3 protein: CASSYDGLYYGYTF. CDR3 nucleotides: TGTGCCAGCTCCTATGATGGACTGTACTATGGCTACACCTTC.

The V gene is TRBV11-2, the J gene TRBJ1-6; D is perhaps TRBD1 (6 bases). CDR1 and CDR2 (germline): SGHAT, FQNNGV. The CDR3 covers 15 residues. The V end lost 1 base, the J end lost 5 bases, and 9 bases lay between the germline ends. CDR3 residues: CASSLGRGNNSPLHF. DNA for the CDR3: TGTGCCAGCAGCTTAGGCAGGGGAAATAATTCACCCCTCCACTTT.

This chain uses TRBV6-5 with TRBJ2-3; TRBD1 matches at 10 bases. Germline-derived CDR1 and CDR2 are MNHEY and SVGAGI. V lost 6 bases and J lost 0; bases outside the gene matches: 3. The CDR3 has 15 amino acids. The CDR3 bases are TGTGCCAGCAGCCGACAGGGGGCTAGCACAGATACGCAGTATTTT. It encodes CASSRQGASTDTQYF.

The genes are TRBV7-9 and TRBJ2-2, with 7 bases fitting TRBD1. Per the germline V gene, CDR1 is SEHNR and CDR2 is FQNEAQ (reference sequence). The trim removed 4 bases at V and 5 bases at J, leaving 7 bases unmatched. CDR3 length: 15 amino acids. The CDR3 DNA reads TGTGCCAGCAGCTCACAGGGGAGAGGGACCGGGGAGCTGTTTTTT. Translation gives CASSSQGRGTGELFF.